The rows below give T cell receptor beta chains drawn from one sample of a study of OX40 agonist ivuxolimab in advanced cancers. The protocol was immunoSEQ multiplex PCR, while the TCRdb copy is restricted to in-frame clones and leaves out a portion. The sample contains around 98,000 clones, around 88% of which appear only once. Specimen: CD4+ or CD8+ T cells sorted from blood, collected in a trial of the OX40 agonist ivuxolimab. Source of these receptors: an adult with an advanced solid tumor such as melanoma, head and neck, liver or kidney cancer. The conserved cysteine and the conserved F or W are not part of the CDR3 here. Each record gives: J gene, V gene, CDR3 protein.

>TRBJ2-1|TRBV5-6
ASSFGTSSYNEQF
>TRBJ2-3|TRBV6-4
ASSELWGNTQY
>TRBJ1-4|TRBV6-1
ASSEARTEKLF
>TRBJ2-5|TRBV18
ASSFRVDRSETQY
>TRBJ2-3|TRBV7-7
ASSLGGYTSTDTQY
>TRBJ1-1|TRBV18
ASSPKGEAF
>TRBJ2-5|TRBV18
ASSSTGDQETQY
>TRBJ1-1|TRBV15
ATSRGLGGRAEVHTEAF
>TRBJ2-2|TRBV19
ASSSVTGRGGAGELF
>TRBJ2-6|TRBV2
ASSDDSGANVLT
>TRBJ1-4|TRBV9
ASSSEASEKLF
>TRBJ1-2|TRBV19
ASSVRDIGGYT
>TRBJ1-5|TRBV2
ASSLQGYQPQH
>TRBJ1-5|TRBV6-6
ASSSTTDSLDQPQH
>TRBJ1-1|TRBV15
ATSPPTGLNTEAF
>TRBJ2-1|TRBV10-2
ASRGLVGGQSYNEQF